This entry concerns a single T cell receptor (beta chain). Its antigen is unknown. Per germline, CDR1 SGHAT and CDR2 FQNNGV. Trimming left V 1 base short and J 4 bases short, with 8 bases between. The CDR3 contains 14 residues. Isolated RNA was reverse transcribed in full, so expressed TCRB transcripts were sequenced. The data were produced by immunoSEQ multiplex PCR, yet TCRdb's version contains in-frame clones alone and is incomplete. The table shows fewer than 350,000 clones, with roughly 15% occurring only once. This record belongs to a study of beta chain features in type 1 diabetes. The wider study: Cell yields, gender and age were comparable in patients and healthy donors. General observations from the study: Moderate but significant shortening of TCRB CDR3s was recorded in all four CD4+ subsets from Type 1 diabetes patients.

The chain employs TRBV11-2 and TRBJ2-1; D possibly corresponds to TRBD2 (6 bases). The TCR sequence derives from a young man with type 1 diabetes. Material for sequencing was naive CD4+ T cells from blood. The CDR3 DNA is TGTGCCAGCAGCTTAGGGGACTCTTACAATGAGCAGTTCTTC. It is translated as CASSLGDSYNEQFF.